This TCR beta chain originates from a study of T cell clones after liver transplantation. Looking at the study overall: Immunosuppression withdrawal was tried within 2 years after liver transplantation in this trial. TCRbeta sequencing after a pre-transplant mixed lymphocyte reaction identified graft-donor-reactive clones, later tracked in post-transplant blood.

Assay: immunoSEQ multiplex PCR; the TCRdb copy retains only in-frame clones and omits some. This table holds around 76,000 clones, 80% found once. Thawed unstimulated PBMCs were FACS-sorted by CD3, CD4 and CD8 into two populations. The V gene's germline CDR1 is SGHVS and CDR2 FQNEAQ. The CDR3 spans 13 residues. V lost 4 bases and J lost 6, with 9 bases in between. This clone was recorded a few times. Its antigen remains unknown. Study observations and caveats: The donor-reactive repertoire was only partly measurable in two subjects, lacking donor cells.

This sequence was found in a human patient who received a liver transplant. Some T cells may trace back to the graft donor. Sequencing used CD4+ T cells from blood, obtained 12 months after liver transplant. This chain joins TRBV7-8 and TRBJ2-2; the D gene is possibly TRBD2 (6 bases). CDR3 in amino acids: CASSSREAGELFF. DNA of the CDR3: TGTGCCAGCAGCTCAAGGGAGGCCGGGGAGCTGTTTTTT.